The 20 T cell receptor beta chains in this list originate from one sample, sequenced in a study of naive and memory T cell subsets. The beta constant-region primer was an equimolar mix of two oligonucleotides covering TRBC1 and TRBC2. The ligated cDNA underwent four PCR rounds using SP2 and nested alpha and beta constant-region primers. Each CDR3 protein gets one entry after TCRdb re-called the UMI-ligation and nested PCR reads with MiXCR. This sample has 140,000 to 150,000 distinct CDR3 sequences, with 22% found just once. Study results and caveats: Naive repertoires, especially CD8, held a few larger clonotypes, possibly memory cells re-expressing CD45RA.

These receptors' targets are unknown. Material: naive CD4+ T cells from blood. These receptors came from a human donor in good health.

This clonotype has more than one count but fewer than ten. The chain is built from TRBV20-1 and TRBJ2-2, with TRBD2 as a possible D gene (6 bases). Germline CDR1 is DFQATT and CDR2 is SNEGSKA (reference sequence). V was pared by 0 bases and J by 9 bases, with 20 bases between. There are 16 residues in the CDR3. The CDR3 DNA reads TGCAGTGCTAGAGATCTGCTAGCGAGCCGCGGGTGGGAGCTGTTTTTT. It codes for CSARDLLASRGWELFF.

The chain uses TRBV29-1 and TRBJ1-5; D is possibly TRBD1 (6 bases). Trimming took 6 bases from V and 1 from J, leaving 7 bases between them. The germline CDR1 and CDR2 sequences are SQVTM and ANQGSEA. The CDR3 spans 12 residues. CDR3: CSVGTSNQPQHF. The CDR3 coding sequence is TGCAGCGTCGGGACAAGCAATCAGCCCCAGCATTTT.

This clonotype has a handful of counts. The rearrangement uses TRBV29-1 and TRBJ1-5; TRBD1 agrees at 11 bases. The CDR3 consists of 14 residues. The J segment lost 5 bases and the V segment lost 4 bases, leaving 4 bases of the junction unmatched. Germline CDR1 SQVTM, CDR2 ANQGSEA. The DNA for the CDR3 is TGCAGCGTTGGGGGACAGGGGGTCGATCAGCCCCAGCATTTT. It codes for CSVGGQGVDQPQHF.

The chain couples TRBV6-5 to TRBJ1-3, with no clear D. The ends were cut back, 6 bases at V and 0 bases at J, with 21 bases in the middle. The CDR3 runs to 18 residues. Germline V CDR1 and CDR2: MNHEY, SVGAGI. The chain's CDR3 is CASSLSIKGRTSGNTIYF. The CDR3 DNA reads as TGTGCCAGCAGCCTCTCAATTAAAGGACGGACCTCTGGAAACACCATATATTTT.

This clonotype occurred a few times. This chain joins TRBV6-5 and TRBJ2-7, with D perhaps matching TRBD1 or TRBD2 (5 bases each). Trimming removed 0 bases at V and 2 bases at J, with 11 bases between. Germline V gene sequence: CDR1 MNHEY, CDR2 SVGAGI. This CDR3 has 15 amino acids. DNA for the CDR3: TGTGCCAGCAGTTACTCGAGGGGCAGTCCCTACGAGCAGTACTTC. This codes for CASSYSRGSPYEQYF.

This clonotype was detected a few times. The V gene is TRBV20-1, the J gene TRBJ1-1; tentative D call: TRBD1 (5 bases). CDR1 and CDR2 (germline): DFQATT, SNEGSKA (reference sequence). CDR3 length equals 16 residues. Trimming removed 1 base from V and 3 bases from J, with 18 bases in between. The CDR3 reads CSARVGVRTRDTEAFF. The CDR3, as DNA: TGCAGTGCTAGAGTGGGGGTTCGGACAAGGGACACTGAAGCTTTCTTT.

This clonotype was counted between two and nine times. The chain links TRBV3-1 to TRBJ1-2; maybe TRBD1 (5 bases). V was cut by 2 bases and J by 7 bases, with 11 bases left in between. CDR3 length: 13 residues. CDR1 LGHDT and CDR2 YNNKEL come from the germline V gene (reference sequence). CDR3 amino acids: CASSQRQGAGYTF. The CDR3 bases are TGTGCCAGCAGCCAACGGCAGGGTGCTGGCTACACCTTC.

This clonotype was seen at least ten times. The chain carries TRBV11-2 and TRBJ2-4; 10 bases align to TRBD1. With 0 bases clipped from V and 0 bases from J, the junction kept 8 bases outside the gene matches. The CDR3 spans 19 residues. CDR1 is SGHAT, CDR2 FQNNGV, per germline. CDR3: CASSLDQGTGVLAKNIQYF. DNA for the CDR3: TGTGCCAGCAGCTTAGATCAAGGGACAGGGGTTCTAGCCAAAAACATTCAGTACTTC.

The CDR3 coding sequence is TGTGCCAGCAGTGAATCCCTCGGAGGAGGGGCGGGTAACACTGAAGCTTTCTTT. Encoded protein: CASSESLGGGAGNTEAFF. J is TRBJ1-1 and V is TRBV25-1, with a weak D call TRBD1 (5 bases). V was clipped by 1 base and J by 2 bases, with 20 bases between them. The CDR3 is 18 amino acids. Germline CDR1 and CDR2: MGHDK and SYGVNS. Using reference TRBV25-1 and TRBJ1-1 for the parts outside the CDR3, the full variable domain is EADIYQTPRYLVIGTGKKITLECSQTMGHDKMYWYQQDPGMELHLIHYSYGVNSTEKGDLSSESTVSRIRTEHFPLTLESARPSHTSQYLCASSESLGGGAGNTEAFFGQGTRLTVV.

The rearrangement uses TRBV28 and TRBJ2-7; tentative D call: TRBD1 (5 bases). Trimming removed 5 bases from V and 5 bases from J, with 13 bases in between. The germline V gene has CDR1 MDHEN and CDR2 SYDVKM. The CDR3 is 13 residues long. The CDR3 protein is CASSQPGIHEQYF. DNA for the CDR3: TGTGCCAGCAGTCAACCAGGGATCCACGAGCAGTACTTC. Combining the CDR3 with reference TRBV28 and TRBJ2-7 gives the whole variable domain DVKVTQSSRYLVKRTGEKVFLECVQDMDHENMFWYRQDPGLGLRLIYFSYDVKMKEKGDIPEGYSVSREKKERFSLILESASTNQTSMYLCASSQPGIHEQYFGPGTRLTVT.

This clonotype has only a few counts. The chain links TRBV30 to TRBJ1-5; TRBD1 matches 8 bases. After removal of 4 bases from V and 3 bases from J, the junction contained 5 bases not matched to a gene. CDR1 is GTSNPN, CDR2 SVGIG, per germline (reference sequence). CDR3 length: 14 residues. The DNA of the CDR3 is TGTGCCTGGAACGGACAGGGAATCAATCAGCCCCAGCATTTT. Residues: CAWNGQGINQPQHF.

The chain employs TRBV7-9 and TRBJ2-1; D may be TRBD2 (5 bases). The V end was cut by 1 base, the J end by 3 bases, with 13 bases between. CDR1 and CDR2 (germline): SEHNR, FQNEAQ (reference sequence). CDR3 length: 16 amino acids. As DNA, the CDR3 is TGTGCCAGCAGCTTAGGCCGGGGTGGGAACTACAATGAGCAGTTCTTC. Translation gives CASSLGRGGNYNEQFF.

The rearrangement links TRBV12-3 or TRBV12-4 to TRBJ2-1, with D hard to call. Trimming cost V 5 bases and J 0 bases, with 14 bases left between them. This CDR3 has 16 amino acids. This CDR3 reads CASSPRVRSSYNEQFF. The CDR3 DNA is TGTGCCAGCAGTCCCCGGGTCCGGAGCTCCTACAATGAGCAGTTCTTC.

The table lists this clonotype with a few counts. The genes are TRBV28 and TRBJ1-2; D not resolved. The CDR3 has 12 residues. V dropped 7 bases and J dropped 5 bases, with 11 bases sitting between them. Germline CDR1 reads MDHEN; CDR2 reads SYDVKM. DNA of the CDR3: TGTGCCAGCAATCTTGAGGGTTATGGCTACACCTTC. Translating it yields CASNLEGYGYTF.

This clonotype has more than one count but fewer than ten. This chain links TRBV11-2 with TRBJ2-1; 9 bases agree with TRBD2. The V segment lost 3 bases and the J segment 3 bases; nucleotides outside the gene matches: 6. Germline assignment: CDR1 SGHAT and CDR2 FQNNGV. The CDR3 has 16 residues. CDR3 protein: CASSLRREGLYNEQFF. As DNA, the CDR3 is TGTGCCAGCAGCTTGAGGCGGGAGGGGCTCTACAATGAGCAGTTCTTC.

The chain employs TRBV7-9 and TRBJ2-7, with 8 bases that match TRBD1. CDR1 and CDR2 (germline): SEHNR, FQNEAQ (reference sequence). The trim removed 5 bases at V and 0 bases at J, leaving 9 bases unmatched. The CDR3 has 16 amino acids. CDR3 in DNA: TGTGCCAGCAGCCACAGGCCGGACAGGGTCTCCTACGAGCAGTACTTC. The encoded protein is CASSHRPDRVSYEQYF.

The chain couples TRBV20-1 to TRBJ2-1, with no clear D. CDR3 length: 17 amino acids. Trimming left V 0 bases short and J 5 bases short, with 20 bases between. The germline V gene has CDR1 DFQATT and CDR2 SNEGSKA (reference sequence). The CDR3 DNA follows: TGCAGTGCTAGAGATCGAGAGCGACCGATCCCTAACAATGAGCAGTTCTTC. Translating it yields CSARDRERPIPNNEQFF.

The sample holds a few counts of this clonotype. The CDR3: CAISESRDEAFF. CDR3 DNA sequence: TGTGCCATCAGTGAGTCAAGAGATGAAGCTTTCTTT. V usage is TRBV10-3 and J usage is TRBJ1-1; D is undetermined. This CDR3 is built from 12 residues. Trimming cost V 0 bases and J 7 bases, with 6 bases left between them. Germline V gives CDR1 ENHRY, CDR2 SYGVKD.

The chain recombines TRBV5-1 with TRBJ1-2, with D unclear. In germline, CDR1 is SGHRS, CDR2 YFSETQ. Trimming pared 0 bases from V and 3 bases from J, leaving 6 bases between. CDR3 length: 13 residues. CDR3 amino acids: CASSLEGDYGYTF. DNA of the CDR3: TGCGCCAGCAGCTTGGAGGGTGACTATGGCTACACCTTC.

The table lists this clonotype with many counts. The rearrangement links TRBV28 to TRBJ2-6, with 10 positions matching TRBD2. The ends lost 8 bases at V and 1 base at J; junction bases unmatched: 5. Looked up from germline, CDR1 is MDHEN and CDR2 is SYDVKM. This CDR3 region has 16 residues. Here the CDR3 reads CASSRTSGSGANVLTF. DNA for the CDR3: TGTGCCAGCTCGCGGACTAGCGGTTCTGGGGCCAACGTCCTGACTTTC. The whole variable domain, remainder taken from reference TRBV28 and TRBJ2-6, is DVKVTQSSRYLVKRTGEKVFLECVQDMDHENMFWYRQDPGLGLRLIYFSYDVKMKEKGDIPEGYSVSREKKERFSLILESASTNQTSMYLCASSRTSGSGANVLTFGAGSRLTVL.